This passage covers 5 T cell receptor beta chains from one sample sequenced in a study of cytomegalovirus exposure and HLA in healthy donors. PCR was performed using 60 Vbeta and 13 Jbeta primers. The method was immunoSEQ multiplex PCR; TCRdb's version includes in-frame clones alone and lacks a portion of them. This table holds 80,000 to 130,000 clones, more than 65% found once. Sequencing input: PBMCs. The receptor set was obtained from a woman between 18 and 30 years old in good health and CMV-seronegative.

V is TRBV7-9 and J is TRBJ2-5; the D gene is possibly TRBD2 (6 bases). V lost 1 base to trimming and J lost 2 bases, with 14 bases between them. Germline-derived CDR1 and CDR2 are SEHNR and FQNEAQ (reference sequence). The CDR3 covers 16 residues. Here the CDR3 reads CASSLGPKGLQETQYF. The CDR3, as DNA: TGTGCCAGCAGCTTAGGCCCGAAGGGACTGCAAGAGACCCAGTACTTC.

The chain recombines TRBV9 with TRBJ2-3; 7 nucleotides align to TRBD2. With V trimmed by 0 bases and J by 0 bases, 4 bases remained unmatched. Germline values: CDR1 SGDLS, CDR2 YYNGEE. This CDR3 has 16 residues. The CDR3 here is CASSVDLAASTDTQYF. The DNA for the CDR3 is TGTGCCAGCAGCGTAGATCTAGCGGCCAGCACAGATACGCAGTATTTT. The variable domain in full, with the rest retrieved from reference TRBV9 and TRBJ2-3, is DSGVTQTPKHLITATGQRVTLRCSPRSGDLSVYWYQQSLDQGLQFLIQYYNGEERAKGNILERFSAQQFPDLHSELNLSSLELGDSALYFCASSVDLAASTDTQYFGPGTRLTVL.

This clone was detected only once. The rearrangement joins TRBV7-9 to TRBJ2-5; 8 nucleotides match TRBD2. This CDR3 is 16 amino acids long. The V gene's germline CDR1 is SEHNR and CDR2 FQNEAQ (reference sequence). Trimming at V came to 1 base and at J to 7 bases, leaving 11 bases not matched to a gene. The CDR3 here is CASSLGPAGGLGTQYF. The DNA for the CDR3 is TGTGCCAGCAGCTTAGGACCGGCGGGAGGTTTAGGGACCCAGTACTTC.

The chain uses TRBV5-8 and TRBJ2-5, with 10 bases lining up with TRBD2. V lost 1 base, J lost 7 bases, and 13 bases stayed unmatched. In germline, CDR1 is SGHTS, CDR2 YDEGEE. This CDR3 is 17 amino acids long. The CDR3 nucleotides read TGTGCCAGCAGCTTGTGGTCCAGCGGGGGGGCTACAGGGACCCAGTACTTC. This translates into CASSLWSSGGATGTQYF.

The rearrangement joins TRBV28 to TRBJ2-3; D possibly corresponds to TRBD1 (6 bases). The germline V gene encodes CDR1 MDHEN and CDR2 SYDVKM. V was clipped by 3 bases and J by 6 bases, with 13 bases between them. This CDR3 is built from 14 residues. CDR3 DNA sequence: TGTGCCAGCAGTTTTTACAGGGTGGGTGATACGCAGTATTTT. Translation gives CASSFYRVGDTQYF.